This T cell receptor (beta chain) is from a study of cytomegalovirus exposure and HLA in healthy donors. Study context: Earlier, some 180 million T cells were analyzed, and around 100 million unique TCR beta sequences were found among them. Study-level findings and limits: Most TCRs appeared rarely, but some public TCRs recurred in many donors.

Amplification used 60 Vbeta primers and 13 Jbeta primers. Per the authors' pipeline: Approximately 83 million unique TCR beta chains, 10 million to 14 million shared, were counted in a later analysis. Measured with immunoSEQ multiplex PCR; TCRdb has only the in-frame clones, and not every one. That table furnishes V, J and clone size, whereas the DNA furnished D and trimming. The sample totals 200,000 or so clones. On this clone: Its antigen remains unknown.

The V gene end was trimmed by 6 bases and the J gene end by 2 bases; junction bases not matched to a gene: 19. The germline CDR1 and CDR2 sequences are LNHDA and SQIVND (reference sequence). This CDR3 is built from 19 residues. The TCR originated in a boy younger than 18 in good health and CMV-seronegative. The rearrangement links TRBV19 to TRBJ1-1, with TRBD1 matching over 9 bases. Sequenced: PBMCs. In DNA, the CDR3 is TGTGCCAGTAGGGGACAGGGCGGTCCGGGGAGAGGTCGAAACACTGAAGCTTTCTTT. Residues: CASRGQGGPGRGRNTEAFF.